One sample yielded the 18 T cell receptor beta chains listed below, sequenced in a study of T-cell reconstitution after alpha-beta-depleted transplantation in children. Unique molecular identifiers were built into the TCRbeta library. TCRdb called the PCR reads again in MiXCR, with one record for every CDR3 protein. The sample lists about 610,000 distinct CDR3 sequences; approximately 10% were seen once. The sample in question was PBMCs from the stem cell graft donor, obtained from the stem cell graft. These receptors originate from a human donor who donated a stem cell graft to a child with acute myeloid leukemia.

This chain links TRBV11-2 with TRBJ2-1, with 11 bases lining up with TRBD2. Germline CDR1 reads SGHAT; CDR2 reads FQNNGV. After removal of 2 bases from V and 6 bases from J, the junction contained 12 bases not matched to a gene. The length of the CDR3 is 18 residues. CDR3 sequence reads: CASSLIGRGLAGGNEQFF. The CDR3 DNA sequence: TGTGCCAGCAGCTTAATAGGCCGAGGGCTAGCGGGGGGCAATGAGCAGTTCTTC.

This clonotype was observed at least ten times. The V call is TRBV5-1, the J call TRBJ1-1; 12 bases are shared with TRBD1. Trimming removed 4 bases from V and 10 bases from J; junction bases left unmatched: 11. Per the germline V gene, CDR1 is SGHRS and CDR2 is YFSETQ. The CDR3 has 15 amino acids. This CDR3 reads CASSIRSGTGGAAFF. The CDR3 region has the DNA TGCGCCAGCAGCATACGATCCGGGACAGGGGGCGCAGCTTTCTTT.

J is TRBJ2-5 and V is TRBV4-3; a possible D gene is TRBD2 (6 bases). Trimming removed 0 bases from V and 5 bases from J, with 7 bases in between. Germline V gives CDR1 LGHNA, CDR2 YSLEER. This CDR3 has 13 residues. Here the CDR3 reads CASSQDGTETQYF. CDR3 bases: TGCGCCAGCAGCCAAGATGGGACTGAGACCCAGTACTTC.

The chain carries TRBV10-3 and TRBJ2-7; 12 positions match TRBD2. The V segment lost 11 bases and the J segment 1 base; nucleotides outside the gene matches: 12. The CDR3 spans 16 residues. Germline V gene lookup returns CDR1 ENHRY and CDR2 SYGVKD. Here the CDR3 DNA reads TGTGCCTCGGGAAGGGGGCTAGCGGGAGGGTCCTACGAGCAGTACTTC. This codes for CASGRGLAGGSYEQYF.

The J gene is TRBJ2-2, the V gene TRBV11-2, with 10 bases fitting TRBD2. The CDR3 runs to 19 residues. Germline CDR1 and CDR2: SGHAT and FQNNGV. Trimming removed 5 bases from V and 1 base from J; junction bases left unmatched: 13. CDR3: CASSNLAGEFEWNTGELFF. The CDR3 region has the DNA TGTGCCAGCAGCAATCTAGCGGGAGAATTTGAATGGAACACCGGGGAGCTGTTTTTT.

This clonotype was detected a few times. The chain uses TRBV19 and TRBJ2-1; 11 bases are a match to TRBD2. V was clipped by 5 bases and J by 5 bases; unmatched bases: 8. The CDR3 totals 16 residues. Germline assignment: CDR1 LNHDA and CDR2 SQIVND (reference sequence). CDR3 bases: TGTGCCAGTAGTCCGGGGACTAGCGGTCCTCACAATGAGCAGTTCTTC. This translates into CASSPGTSGPHNEQFF.

The table lists this clonotype with many counts. The chain employs TRBV4-2 and TRBJ2-1; D might be TRBD1 or TRBD2, each matching 5 bases. This CDR3 contains 18 residues. The germline gives CDR1 LGHNA, CDR2 YNFKEQ. The V gene lost 0 bases and the J gene lost 13 bases, with 28 bases spanning the gap. CDR3 sequence reads: CASSQEAGTGVLAGGQFF. The CDR3 nucleotides are TGTGCCAGCAGCCAAGAGGCAGGGACCGGAGTGTTGGCCGGAGGTCAGTTCTTC.

The gene calls are TRBV28 and TRBJ2-5, with 11 bases lining up with TRBD2. V was pared by 5 bases and J by 6 bases, with 14 bases of the junction left unmatched. The CDR3 spans 17 residues. Germline V gives CDR1 MDHEN, CDR2 SYDVKM. CDR3 bases: TGTGCCAGCAGTCGCCAGCTAACTAGCGGGAGTCAGAAGACCCAGTACTTC. It encodes CASSRQLTSGSQKTQYF.

This clonotype was picked up many times. The chain uses TRBV7-9 and TRBJ2-7; D may match TRBD1 or TRBD2 (5 bases each). This CDR3 spans 17 amino acids. V lost 0 bases and J lost 7, with 22 bases in between. Germline assignment: CDR1 SEHNR and CDR2 FQNEAQ (reference sequence). CDR3 DNA: TGTGCCAGCAGCTTAGCGCTTGGGCAAGGGACCATACGGGAGCAGTACTTC. Translating it yields CASSLALGQGTIREQYF.

CDR3 sequence: CSARPPADGSPGNIQYF. CDR3 nucleotide sequence: TGCAGTGCTAGACCTCCGGCCGACGGATCCCCAGGAAACATTCAGTACTTC. The rearrangement joins TRBV20-1 to TRBJ2-4; no firm D call. Germline CDR1 DFQATT, CDR2 SNEGSKA (reference sequence). CDR3 length: 17 amino acids. The V end lost 2 bases, the J end lost 6 bases, and 23 bases lay between the germline ends.

The chain recombines TRBV6-5 with TRBJ2-4, with 11 bases identical to TRBD2. The ends lost 7 bases at V and 2 bases at J; junction bases unmatched: 7. This CDR3 is built from 16 residues. Germline assignment: CDR1 MNHEY and CDR2 SVGAGI. Written as DNA, the CDR3 is TGTGCCAGCATTAATAGCGGGAGGGCCACCAAAAACATTCAGTACTTC. Residues: CASINSGRATKNIQYF.

The chain recombines TRBV7-8 with TRBJ2-5; D may be TRBD1 (6 bases). This CDR3 is 14 amino acids long. V was clipped by 1 base and J by 8 bases, with 14 bases between them. Germline CDR1 SGHVS, CDR2 FQNEAQ. CDR3: CASSLGGLPGTQYF. CDR3 sequence (DNA): TGTGCCAGCAGCTTAGGGGGGCTCCCAGGAACCCAGTACTTC.

The table lists this clonotype with many counts. The genes are TRBV7-2 and TRBJ2-1; 9 positions agree with TRBD1. V lost 7 bases, J lost 2 bases, and 3 bases stayed unmatched. The length of the CDR3 is 14 residues. Germline CDR1 SGHTA, CDR2 FQGNSA. This CDR3 is CASNRDRAYNEQFF. The CDR3 DNA follows: TGTGCCAGCAACCGGGACAGGGCCTACAATGAGCAGTTCTTC.

V and J are TRBV29-1 and TRBJ1-4, with TRBD1 identical over 7 bases. V lost 7 bases to trimming and J lost 7 bases; unmatched junction nucleotides: 6. The CDR3 consists of 12 residues. The germline gives CDR1 SQVTM, CDR2 ANQGSEA. The CDR3 bases are TGCAGCGGGCGGGGACAGCTTGAAAAACTGTTTTTT. As protein: CSGRGQLEKLFF.

This clonotype occurred a few times. The chain employs TRBV7-8 and TRBJ2-5; D ambiguous. Germline CDR1 SGHVS, CDR2 FQNEAQ. The V end lost 5 bases, the J end lost 2 bases, and 12 bases lay between the germline ends. The CDR3 runs 14 residues. CDR3 amino acids: CASSQEARQETQYF. DNA for the CDR3: TGTGCCAGCAGCCAAGAGGCAAGACAAGAGACCCAGTACTTC.

This clonotype has a handful of counts. The chain has TRBV20-1 and TRBJ2-7; possibly TRBD1 for D (6 bases). This CDR3 is 15 amino acids long. V was cut by 8 bases and J by 1 base, with 21 bases left in between. From germline, CDR1 is DFQATT and CDR2 SNEGSKA (reference sequence). CDR3 bases: TGCAGTACCACCGGGACACTAATCGGATCCTACGAGCAGTACTTC. It codes for CSTTGTLIGSYEQYF.

This clonotype was seen repeatedly, ten times or more. The chain links TRBV18 to TRBJ1-3; 10 nucleotides line up with TRBD1. CDR1 and CDR2 from the germline V gene are KGHSH and LQKENI. Trimming removed 3 bases from V and 0 bases from J; junction bases left unmatched: 5. The CDR3 runs 17 residues. The CDR3 protein is CASSPSTGGTSGNTIYF. CDR3 DNA sequence: TGTGCCAGCTCACCCTCGACAGGGGGCACCTCTGGAAACACCATATATTTT.

This clonotype was observed a handful of times. V gene TRBV11-2 combines with J gene TRBJ2-1, with a weak D call TRBD2 (6 bases). The CDR3 loop spans 18 amino acids. V was shortened by 5 bases and J by 0 bases, with 20 bases between the two germline ends. The germline CDR1 and CDR2 sequences are SGHAT and FQNNGV. The DNA of the CDR3 is TGTGCCAGCAGCCCCTCCGTACTAGCCATGAGCTCCTACAATGAGCAGTTCTTC. Amino acid sequence: CASSPSVLAMSSYNEQFF. The full variable domain, its missing parts supplied by reference TRBV11-2 and TRBJ2-1, is EAGVAQSPRYKIIEKRQSVAFWCNPISGHATLYWYQQILGQGPKLLIQFQNNGVVDDSQLPKDRFSAERLKGVDSTLKIQPAKLEDSAVYLCASSPSVLAMSSYNEQFFGPGTRLTVL.